The clone carrying this T cell receptor (beta chain) was counted a few times. Its antigen is undetermined. This CDR3 has 11 residues. Trimming shortened V by 0 bases and J by 8 bases, and 5 bases separated the two germline ends. The germline CDR1 and CDR2 sequences are GTSNPN and SVGIG (reference sequence). Extraction of RNA preceded its reverse transcription into cDNA, which served as the sequencing template. Repertoires were generated with immunoSEQ multiplex PCR, while TCRdb's copy carries only in-frame clones and drops some. The sample lists tens of thousands of clones; approximately 44% were seen once. Treatment indicated: oral pan-JAK inhibitor, 5-10 mg twice daily. From alopecia areata patients, lesional scalp punch biopsies and peripheral blood were collected. The data were obtained in a study of CD8+ T cells in alopecia areata. Turning to the study itself: Tofacitinib administration to treated patients was oral, at 5 to 10 mg twice daily. General observations from the study: Patients displayed less clarity in TCR sharing than mice, a finding possibly related to HLA. Scalp sample data also include resident alphabeta T cells from normal skin.

The chain uses TRBV30 and TRBJ2-1; D is ambiguous. The TCR originated in a human donor with alopecia areata. The sample consisted of CD8+ T cells sorted from blood, taken between weeks 36 and 40, from a patient treated with tofacitinib. The CDR3 sequence is CAWSVTDEQFF. CDR3 sequence (DNA): TGTGCCTGGAGTGTAACGGATGAGCAGTTCTTC.